This TCR beta chain was identified in a study of blood T cell repertoires in COVID-19. The CDR3 has 17 residues. V gave up 1 base and J gave up 1 base; unmatched junction bases: 7. CDR1 LGHNA and CDR2 YNFKEQ come from the germline V gene. The repertoire was sequenced with immunoSEQ multiplex PCR; TCRdb's copy has only in-frame clones and lacks some. This sample yields a few hundred thousand clones, of which around 93% are seen a single time; approximately 1.2% belongs to the top ten. The sequenced material came from PBMCs or T cells enriched from blood (not recorded which). V gene TRBV4-2 combines with J gene TRBJ1-5; 7 bases map to TRBD1. This sequence was found in a human donor in a cohort exposed to, infected with or recovered from COVID-19 (not recorded which). The donor label of this sample is uncertain. The DNA of the CDR3 is TGTGCCAGCAGCCAAGTTCGGACAGGAGGGAGCAATCAGCCCCAGCATTTT. Its translation: CASSQVRTGGSNQPQHF.